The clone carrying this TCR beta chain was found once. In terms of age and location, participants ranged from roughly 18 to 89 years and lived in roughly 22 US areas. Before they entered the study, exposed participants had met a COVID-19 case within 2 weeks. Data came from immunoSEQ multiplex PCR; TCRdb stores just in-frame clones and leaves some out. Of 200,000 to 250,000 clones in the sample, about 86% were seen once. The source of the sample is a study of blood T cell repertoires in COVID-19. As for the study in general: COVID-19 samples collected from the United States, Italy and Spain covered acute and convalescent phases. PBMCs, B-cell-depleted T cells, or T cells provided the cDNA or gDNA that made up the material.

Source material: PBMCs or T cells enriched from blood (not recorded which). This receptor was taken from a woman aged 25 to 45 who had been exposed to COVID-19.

The CDR3 here is CASRGIGGVTGELFF. As DNA, the CDR3 is TGTGCCAGCAGGGGGATAGGGGGCGTCACCGGGGAGCTGTTTTTT. The rearrangement links TRBV4-2 to TRBJ2-2, with 7 bases aligning to TRBD1. The CDR3 has 15 amino acids. V lost 6 bases and J lost 4; bases outside the gene matches: 8. CDR1 is LGHNA, CDR2 YNFKEQ, per germline.